This entry is about one T cell receptor (beta chain). From germline, CDR1 is MNHEY and CDR2 SMNVEV (reference sequence). CDR3 length: 15 amino acids. About 39,000 genome equivalents of blood DNA were amplified for TRB. Multiplex touch-down PCR amplified TRB using TRB-A and TRB-B pools in one tube. TCRdb reprocessed the multiplex PCR reads and keeps a single row for each CDR3 protein, giving no DNA. The listing contains thousands of distinct CDR3 sequences. The sample is drawn from a study of T cell clusters in autoimmune cytopenias. Study details: Healthy donor controls had a mean age of approximately 56 years and median age of roughly 60 years.

These same records also appear under a second study, on T cell repertoires in aging, cancer and after chemotherapy.

The chain couples TRBV27 to TRBJ2-7; lacking DNA, the TRBD2 call made by TCRdb goes unchecked. The sequencing sample was made of peripheral blood. This clonotype was sampled from a human donor in good health. The CDR3 is CASSPLAGGFYEQYF.